This TCR beta chain was found in a study of neurological immune-mediated disorders. In this sample, this clonotype turned up many times. The sample's time point: technical triplicate 3. The starting material, 2 million PBMCs stored at -80 C, gave rise to the unsorted libraries. Every sequencing run gave over 170 million TCR-beta sequences, taken from 15-18 subjects. TCRdb independently ran MiXCR on the 5' RACE reads; one entry per CDR3 protein. The sample carries approximately 40,000 distinct CDR3 sequences, 20% to 25% recorded once. The clonotype comes from a man in his 60s with HTLV-1-associated myelopathy (HAM/TSP). The source material was PBMCs.

This CDR3 is CASSSGRWEGEQFF. The CDR3 DNA sequence: TGTGCCAGCAGCTCCGGGAGATGGGAGGGTGAGCAGTTCTTC. The rearrangement uses TRBV28 and TRBJ2-1; TRBD2 matches 7 bases. V lost 6 bases to trimming and J lost 9 bases; unmatched junction nucleotides: 11. The germline CDR1 and CDR2 sequences are MDHEN and SYDVKM. This CDR3 spans 14 amino acids.